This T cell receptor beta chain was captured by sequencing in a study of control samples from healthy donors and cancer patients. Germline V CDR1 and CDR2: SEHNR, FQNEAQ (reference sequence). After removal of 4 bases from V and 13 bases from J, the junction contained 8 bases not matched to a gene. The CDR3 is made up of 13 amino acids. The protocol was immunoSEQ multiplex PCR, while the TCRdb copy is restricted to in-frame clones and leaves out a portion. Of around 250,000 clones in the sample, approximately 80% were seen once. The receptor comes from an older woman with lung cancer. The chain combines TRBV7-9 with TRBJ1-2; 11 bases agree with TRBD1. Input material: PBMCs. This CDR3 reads CASSSGQGGLSTF. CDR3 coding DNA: TGTGCCAGCAGCTCGGGACAGGGGGGGCTAAGCACCTTC.